This record covers a single T cell receptor (beta chain). These data originate in a study of blood T cell repertoires in COVID-19. Study at large: T cells, B-cell-depleted T cells, or PBMCs supplied cDNA or gDNA.

This CDR3 region has 16 residues. Germline V lookup: CDR1 SGHRS, CDR2 YFSETQ. The germline V and J ends were trimmed by 5 bases and 0 bases, with 14 bases remaining between them. Recruitment covered some 25 US areas and drew participants whose ages spanned about 18 to 90 years. Recovered status applied to Cohort 3 donors who had two consecutive negative PCRs. It also applied to those with clearance or with symptom resolution. Per the authors' pipeline: Researchers report that nucleated cell counts were estimated from reference gene primer amplification. The protocol was immunoSEQ multiplex PCR, while the TCRdb copy is restricted to in-frame clones and leaves out a portion. V and J calls and clone size are given by that table; D and trimming were obtained from the DNA. The sample includes a few hundred thousand clones, about 87% of them seen just once.

This clonotype was sampled from a woman in her 50s who had recovered from COVID-19. The chain uses TRBV5-1 and TRBJ1-4; the D gene is possibly TRBD1 (6 bases). The source material was PBMCs or T cells enriched from blood (not recorded which). CDR3 loop: CASSFVTGSTNEKLFF. DNA for the CDR3: TGCGCCAGCAGTTTTGTGACAGGATCAACTAATGAAAAACTGTTTTTT.